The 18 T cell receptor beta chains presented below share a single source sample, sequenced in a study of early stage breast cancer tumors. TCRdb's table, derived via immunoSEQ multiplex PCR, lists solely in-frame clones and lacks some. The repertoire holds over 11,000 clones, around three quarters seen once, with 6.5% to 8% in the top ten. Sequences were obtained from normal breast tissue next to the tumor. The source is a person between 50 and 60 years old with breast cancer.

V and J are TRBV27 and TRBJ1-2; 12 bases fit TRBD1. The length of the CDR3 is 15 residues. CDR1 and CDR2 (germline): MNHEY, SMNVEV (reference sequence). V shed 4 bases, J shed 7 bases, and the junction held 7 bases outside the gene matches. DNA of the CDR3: TGTGCCAGCAGTTCAAGGGACAGGGGGCGGTCTGGCTACACCTTC. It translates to CASSSRDRGRSGYTF.

CDR3 sequence: CASSPSTNSPLHF. CDR3 DNA: TGTGCCAGTAGTCCGTCCACTAATTCACCCCTCCACTTT. The rearrangement joins TRBV19 to TRBJ1-6; D is unresolved. The CDR3 loop spans 13 amino acids. Trimming removed 5 bases at V and 6 bases at J, with 8 bases between. Germline-derived CDR1 and CDR2 are LNHDA and SQIVND (reference sequence).

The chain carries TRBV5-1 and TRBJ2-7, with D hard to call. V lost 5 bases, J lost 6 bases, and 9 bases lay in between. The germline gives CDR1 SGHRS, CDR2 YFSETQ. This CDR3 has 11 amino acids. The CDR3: CASSRSGEQYF. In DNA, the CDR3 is TGCGCCAGCAGTCGGTCTGGCGAGCAGTACTTC.

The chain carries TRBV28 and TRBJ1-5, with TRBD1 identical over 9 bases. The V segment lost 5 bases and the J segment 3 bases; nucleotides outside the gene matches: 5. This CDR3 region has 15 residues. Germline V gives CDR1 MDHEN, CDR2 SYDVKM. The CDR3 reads CASSSGTGINQPQHF. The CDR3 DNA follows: TGTGCCAGCAGTAGCGGGACAGGGATCAATCAGCCCCAGCATTTT.

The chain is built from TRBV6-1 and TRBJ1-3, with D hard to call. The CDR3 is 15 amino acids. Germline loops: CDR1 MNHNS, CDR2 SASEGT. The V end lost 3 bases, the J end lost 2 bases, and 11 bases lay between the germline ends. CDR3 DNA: TGTGCCAGCAGTGAGAGTGTAGGGACTGGAAACACCATATATTTT. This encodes CASSESVGTGNTIYF.

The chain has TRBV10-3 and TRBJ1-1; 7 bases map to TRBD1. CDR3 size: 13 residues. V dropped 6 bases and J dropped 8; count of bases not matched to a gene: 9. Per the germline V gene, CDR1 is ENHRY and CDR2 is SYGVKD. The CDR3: CAIRGRDSFEAFF. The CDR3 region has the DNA TGTGCCATCAGAGGCAGGGACAGTTTCGAAGCTTTCTTT.

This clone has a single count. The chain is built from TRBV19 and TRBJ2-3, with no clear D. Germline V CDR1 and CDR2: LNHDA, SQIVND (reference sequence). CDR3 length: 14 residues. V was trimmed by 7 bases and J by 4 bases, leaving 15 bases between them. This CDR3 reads CASTPARVSDTQYF. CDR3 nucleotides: TGTGCCAGTACCCCGGCCCGGGTCTCAGATACGCAGTATTTT.

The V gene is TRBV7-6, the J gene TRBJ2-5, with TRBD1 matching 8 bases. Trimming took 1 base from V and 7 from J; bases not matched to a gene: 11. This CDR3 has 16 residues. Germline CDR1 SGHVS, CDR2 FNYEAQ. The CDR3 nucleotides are TGTGCCAGCAGCTTAGAGTCCGCAAGAGGACAGGGGACCCAGTACTTC. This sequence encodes CASSLESARGQGTQYF.

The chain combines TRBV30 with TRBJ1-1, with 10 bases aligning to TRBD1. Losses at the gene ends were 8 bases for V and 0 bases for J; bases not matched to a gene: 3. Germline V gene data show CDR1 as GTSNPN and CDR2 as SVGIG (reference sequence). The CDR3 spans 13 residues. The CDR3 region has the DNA TGTGCCCGCGGGACAGGGGTGAACACTGAAGCTTTCTTT. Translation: CARGTGVNTEAFF. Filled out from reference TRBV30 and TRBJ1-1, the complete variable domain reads SQTIHQWPATLVQPVGSPLSLECTVEGTSNPNLYWYRQAAGRGLQLLFYSVGIGQISSEVPQNLSASRPQDRQFILSSKKLLLSDSGFYLCARGTGVNTEAFFGQGTRLTVV.

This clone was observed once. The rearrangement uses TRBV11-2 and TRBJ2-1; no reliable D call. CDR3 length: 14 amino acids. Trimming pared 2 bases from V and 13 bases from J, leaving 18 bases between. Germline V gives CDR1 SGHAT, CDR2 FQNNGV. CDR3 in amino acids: CASSLRWASRNQFF. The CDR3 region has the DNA TGTGCCAGCAGCTTACGTTGGGCCAGCCGGAACCAGTTCTTC.

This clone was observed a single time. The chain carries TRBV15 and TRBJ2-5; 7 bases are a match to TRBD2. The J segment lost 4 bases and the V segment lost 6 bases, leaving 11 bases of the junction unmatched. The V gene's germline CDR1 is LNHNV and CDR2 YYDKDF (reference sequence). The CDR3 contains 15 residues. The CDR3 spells CATSKSGTNLETQYF. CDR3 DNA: TGTGCCACCAGTAAATCCGGGACTAACCTAGAGACCCAGTACTTC.

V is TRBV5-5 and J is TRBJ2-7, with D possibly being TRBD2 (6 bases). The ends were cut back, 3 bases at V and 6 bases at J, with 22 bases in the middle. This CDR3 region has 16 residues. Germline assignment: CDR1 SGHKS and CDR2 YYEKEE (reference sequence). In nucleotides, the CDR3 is TGTGCCAGCAGCTACTACGGGACTCAGGGCGGGTCCGAGCAGTACTTC. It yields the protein CASSYYGTQGGSEQYF.

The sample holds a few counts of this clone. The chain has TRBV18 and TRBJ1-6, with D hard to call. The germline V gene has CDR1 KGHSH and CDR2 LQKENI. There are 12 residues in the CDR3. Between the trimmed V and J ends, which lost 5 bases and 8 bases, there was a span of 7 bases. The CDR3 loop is CASSGDDSPLHF. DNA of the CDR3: TGTGCCAGCTCAGGTGATGATTCACCCCTCCACTTT.

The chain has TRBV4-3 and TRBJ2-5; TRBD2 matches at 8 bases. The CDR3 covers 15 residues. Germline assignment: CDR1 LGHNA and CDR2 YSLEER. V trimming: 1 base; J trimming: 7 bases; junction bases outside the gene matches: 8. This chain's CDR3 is CASSQVREGLGTQYF. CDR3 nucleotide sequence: TGCGCCAGCAGCCAAGTCCGGGAGGGCCTCGGGACCCAGTACTTC.

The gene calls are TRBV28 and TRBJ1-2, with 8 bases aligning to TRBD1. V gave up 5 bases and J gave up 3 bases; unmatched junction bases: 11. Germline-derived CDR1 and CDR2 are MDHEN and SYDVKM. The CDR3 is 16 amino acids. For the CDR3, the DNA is TGTGCCAGCAGTCGGACTACTATGACAGGGGACTATGGCTACACCTTC. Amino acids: CASSRTTMTGDYGYTF.

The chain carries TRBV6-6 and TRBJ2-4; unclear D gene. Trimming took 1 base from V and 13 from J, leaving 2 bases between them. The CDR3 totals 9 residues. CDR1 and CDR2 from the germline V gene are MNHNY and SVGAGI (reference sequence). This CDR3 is CASSYFQYF. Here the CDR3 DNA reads TGTGCCAGCAGTTACTTCCAGTACTTC.

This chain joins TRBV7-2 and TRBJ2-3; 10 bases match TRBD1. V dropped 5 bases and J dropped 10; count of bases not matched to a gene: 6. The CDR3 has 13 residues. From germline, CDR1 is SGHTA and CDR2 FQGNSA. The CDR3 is CASSPLTGGAQYF. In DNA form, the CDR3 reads TGTGCCAGCAGCCCGTTGACAGGGGGCGCGCAGTATTTT.

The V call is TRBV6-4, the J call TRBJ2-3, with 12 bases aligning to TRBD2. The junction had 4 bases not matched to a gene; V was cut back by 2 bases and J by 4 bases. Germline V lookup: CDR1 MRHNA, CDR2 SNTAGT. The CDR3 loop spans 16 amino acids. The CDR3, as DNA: TGTGCCAGCAGTGACGAGACTAGCGGGGGCCCAGATACGCAGTATTTT. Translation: CASSDETSGGPDTQYF.